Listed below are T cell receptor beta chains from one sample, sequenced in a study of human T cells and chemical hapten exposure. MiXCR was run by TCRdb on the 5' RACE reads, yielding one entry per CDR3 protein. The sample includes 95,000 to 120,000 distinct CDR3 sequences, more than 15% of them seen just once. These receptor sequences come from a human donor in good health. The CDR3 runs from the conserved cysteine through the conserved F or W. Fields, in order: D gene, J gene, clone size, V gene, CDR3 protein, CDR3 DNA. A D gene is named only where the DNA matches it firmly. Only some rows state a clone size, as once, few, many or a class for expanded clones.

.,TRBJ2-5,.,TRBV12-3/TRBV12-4,CASTWGRRETQYF,TGTGCCAGTACCTGGGGGAGGCGAGAGACCCAGTACTTC
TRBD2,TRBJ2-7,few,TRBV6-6,CASSYSTSGRSYEQYF,TGTGCCAGCAGCTACTCAACTAGCGGGAGATCCTACGAGCAGTACTTC
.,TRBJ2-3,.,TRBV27,CASSFGAGEPDHTQYF,TGTGCCAGCAGTTTTGGGGCAGGAGAGCCGGATCATACGCAGTATTTT
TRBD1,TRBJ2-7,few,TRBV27,CASSLIGTGPHLGQQYF,TGTGCCAGCAGTTTAATCGGGACAGGGCCCCACCTAGGGCAGCAGTACTTC
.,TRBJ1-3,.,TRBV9,CASSVDGALLSGNTIYF,TGTGCCAGCAGCGTAGATGGAGCCCTCCTCTCTGGAAACACCATATATTTT
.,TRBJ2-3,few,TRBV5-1,CASSLALASSTDTQYF,TGCGCCAGCAGCTTGGCCCTAGCGTCTAGCACAGATACGCAGTATTTT
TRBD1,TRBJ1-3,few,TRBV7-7,CAVMGQGVLTGNTIYF,TGTGCTGTCATGGGACAGGGGGTATTGACTGGAAACACCATATATTTT
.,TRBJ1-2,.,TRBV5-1,CASSFDMLNYGYTF,TGCGCCAGCAGCTTCGATATGCTTAACTATGGCTACACCTTC
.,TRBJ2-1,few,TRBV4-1,CASSQPLAKSYNEQFF,TGCGCCAGCAGCCAGCCCCTAGCGAAGTCCTACAATGAGCAGTTCTTC
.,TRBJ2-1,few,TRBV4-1,CASSQGPLRAPRLDNEQFF,TGCGCCAGCAGCCAAGGCCCCCTCCGGGCGCCCAGACTGGACAATGAGCAGTTCTTC
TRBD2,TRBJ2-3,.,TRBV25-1,CASSDVREGTDTQYF,TGTGCCAGCAGTGATGTGCGGGAGGGCACAGATACGCAGTATTTT
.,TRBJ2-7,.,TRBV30,CAWSVAGAGVGEQYF,TGTGCCTGGAGTGTCGCAGGGGCGGGAGTGGGCGAGCAGTACTTC
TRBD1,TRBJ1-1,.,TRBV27,CASSKGAKGTEAFF,TGTGCCAGCAGCAAGGGGGCGAAGGGGACTGAAGCTTTCTTT
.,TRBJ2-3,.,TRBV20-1,CSAKAGGMNTQYF,TGCAGTGCTAAAGCAGGGGGGATGAATACGCAGTATTTT
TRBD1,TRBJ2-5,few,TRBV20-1,CSARPNRGQETQYF,TGCAGTGCTAGACCCAACAGGGGCCAAGAGACCCAGTACTTC
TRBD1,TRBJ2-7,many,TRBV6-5,CASSPRDSYEQYF,TGTGCCAGCAGTCCTCGGGACAGCTACGAGCAGTACTTC
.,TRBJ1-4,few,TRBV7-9,CASSLALRQGGEKLFF,TGTGCCAGCAGCTTAGCGCTTCGGCAGGGTGGTGAAAAACTGTTTTTT
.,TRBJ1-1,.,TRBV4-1,CASSQAGDPNTEAFF,TGCGCCAGCAGCCAAGCTGGGGATCCGAACACTGAAGCTTTCTTT
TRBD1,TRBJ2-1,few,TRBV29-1,CSVDRGQGSYNEQFF,TGCAGCGTTGATAGGGGACAGGGGTCCTACAATGAGCAGTTCTTC
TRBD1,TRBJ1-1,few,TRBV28,CASLPQGAIRTTEAFF,TGTGCCAGCTTACCACAGGGGGCCATCCGAACAACTGAAGCTTTCTTT
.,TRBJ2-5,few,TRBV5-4,CASSQAPRGYKETQYF,TGTGCCAGCAGCCAGGCCCCCAGGGGATACAAAGAGACCCAGTACTTC
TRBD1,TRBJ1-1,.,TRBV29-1,CSARGTDLNTEAFF,TGCAGCGCCCGAGGGACAGACTTGAACACTGAAGCTTTCTTT
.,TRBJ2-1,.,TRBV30,CAWSVGLAVGEQFF,TGTGCCTGGAGTGTAGGGCTCGCCGTTGGGGAACAGTTCTTC
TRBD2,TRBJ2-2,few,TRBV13,CASSYSGRGTGELFF,TGTGCCAGCAGCTATAGCGGGAGAGGGACCGGGGAGCTGTTTTTT
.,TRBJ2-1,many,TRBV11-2,CASSLERSRGNEQFF,TGTGCCAGCAGCTTAGAACGCAGTCGAGGTAATGAGCAGTTCTTC
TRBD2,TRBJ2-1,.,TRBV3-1,CASSQPRLAMTYNEQFF,TGTGCCAGCAGCCAACCCCGACTAGCGATGACCTACAATGAGCAGTTCTTC
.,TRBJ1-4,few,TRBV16,CASSPSWANEKLFF,TGTGCCAGCAGCCCTTCCTGGGCGAATGAAAAACTGTTTTTT
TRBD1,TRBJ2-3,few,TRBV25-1,CASSEYIPGTGRTTDTQYF,TGTGCCAGCAGTGAATATATACCTGGGACAGGGAGGACGACAGATACGCAGTATTTT
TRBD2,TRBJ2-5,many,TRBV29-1,CSVEGPSGRGTQYF,TGCAGCGTTGAAGGCCCTAGCGGGAGAGGGACCCAGTACTTC
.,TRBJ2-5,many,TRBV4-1,CASSLTGGQETQYF,TGCGCCAGCAGCCTTACCGGGGGCCAAGAGACCCAGTACTTC
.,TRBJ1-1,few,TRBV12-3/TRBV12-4,CASRRDGSREAFF,TGTGCCAGCAGACGTGACGGGTCTCGAGAAGCTTTCTTT
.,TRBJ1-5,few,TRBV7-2,CASSLGGLEGLGNQPQHF,TGTGCCAGCAGCTTAGGGGGGCTGGAGGGATTAGGCAATCAGCCCCAGCATTTT
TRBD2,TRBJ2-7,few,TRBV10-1,CASSGTTSGPTYEQYF,TGCGCCAGCAGTGGGACAACTAGCGGCCCTACCTACGAGCAGTACTTC
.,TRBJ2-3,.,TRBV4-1,CASSQDARETDTQYF,TGCGCCAGCAGCCAAGACGCACGGGAAACAGATACGCAGTATTTT
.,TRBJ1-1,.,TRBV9,CASSATGYTEAFF,TGTGCCAGCAGCGCTACAGGGTACACTGAAGCTTTCTTT
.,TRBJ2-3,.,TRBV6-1,CASSLGFKDTQYF,TGTGCCAGCAGCCTAGGCTTCAAAGATACGCAGTATTTT
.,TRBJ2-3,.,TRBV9,CASSVARTDTQYF,TGTGCCAGCAGCGTAGCTCGGACAGATACGCAGTATTTT
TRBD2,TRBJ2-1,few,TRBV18,CASSPGGDEQFF,TGTGCCAGCTCACCGGGAGGGGATGAGCAGTTCTTC
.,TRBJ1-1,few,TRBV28,CATWTNGAFF,TGTGCCACCTGGACCAATGGGGCTTTCTTT